A selection of T cell receptor beta chains follows, all from one sample in a study of post-analysis software for immune sequencing data. One entry per CDR3 protein, called by TCRdb with MiXCR from the PCR reads. The sample holds about 810,000 distinct CDR3 sequences, approximately 53% seen once. The sample taken for sequencing was blood. These receptors came from a girl aged 10 to 17 with multiple sclerosis. CDR3s include the opening cysteine and the closing phenylalanine or tryptophan. A D gene is named only where the DNA matches it firmly.

D gene: TRBD1; V gene: TRBV29-1; J gene: TRBJ2-7; CDR3 protein: CSAGQGEGEQYF; CDR3 DNA: TGCAGCGCCGGACAGGGAGAAGGAGAGCAGTACTTC
D gene: -; V gene: TRBV5-1; J gene: TRBJ2-7; CDR3 protein: CASSSNRAGAGEQYF; CDR3 DNA: TGCGCCAGCAGCTCAAACCGGGCAGGGGCCGGCGAGCAGTACTTC
D gene: -; V gene: TRBV5-1; J gene: TRBJ2-3; CDR3 protein: CASSPINAGSSTDTQYF; CDR3 DNA: TGCGCCAGCAGCCCCATCAATGCAGGCTCTAGCACAGATACGCAGTATTTT
D gene: -; V gene: TRBV27; J gene: TRBJ1-2; CDR3 protein: CASSKEPGTVYGYTF; CDR3 DNA: TGTGCCAGCAGCAAGGAACCTGGGACTGTCTATGGCTACACCTTC
D gene: -; V gene: TRBV5-1; J gene: TRBJ1-3; CDR3 protein: CASSPAGLSGNTIYF; CDR3 DNA: TGCGCCAGCAGCCCGGCAGGGCTCTCTGGAAACACCATATATTTT
D gene: -; V gene: TRBV6-5; J gene: TRBJ1-1; CDR3 protein: CASRATENRAEAFF; CDR3 DNA: TGTGCCAGCAGGGCTACTGAAAACCGGGCTGAAGCTTTCTTT
D gene: TRBD2; V gene: TRBV11-2; J gene: TRBJ2-3; CDR3 protein: CASSPASGSVTDTQYF; CDR3 DNA: TGTGCCAGCAGCCCCGCTAGCGGGAGTGTGACAGATACGCAGTATTTT
D gene: TRBD1; V gene: TRBV12-3/TRBV12-4; J gene: TRBJ1-2; CDR3 protein: CASSISIVQGDLYGYTF; CDR3 DNA: TGTGCCAGCTCTATTTCCATAGTACAGGGGGACCTCTATGGCTACACCTTC
D gene: TRBD2; V gene: TRBV5-6; J gene: TRBJ2-7; CDR3 protein: CASSLDGGGSSYEQYF; CDR3 DNA: TGTGCCAGCAGCTTGGACGGCGGGGGGAGCTCCTACGAGCAGTACTTC
D gene: -; V gene: TRBV5-5; J gene: TRBJ2-7; CDR3 protein: CASSFDPTFPYEQYF; CDR3 DNA: TGTGCCAGCAGTTTTGACCCGACCTTTCCCTACGAGCAGTACTTC
D gene: -; V gene: TRBV18; J gene: TRBJ2-5; CDR3 protein: CASSSEGAGTQYF; CDR3 DNA: TGTGCCAGCTCGTCAGAAGGGGCGGGGACCCAGTACTTC